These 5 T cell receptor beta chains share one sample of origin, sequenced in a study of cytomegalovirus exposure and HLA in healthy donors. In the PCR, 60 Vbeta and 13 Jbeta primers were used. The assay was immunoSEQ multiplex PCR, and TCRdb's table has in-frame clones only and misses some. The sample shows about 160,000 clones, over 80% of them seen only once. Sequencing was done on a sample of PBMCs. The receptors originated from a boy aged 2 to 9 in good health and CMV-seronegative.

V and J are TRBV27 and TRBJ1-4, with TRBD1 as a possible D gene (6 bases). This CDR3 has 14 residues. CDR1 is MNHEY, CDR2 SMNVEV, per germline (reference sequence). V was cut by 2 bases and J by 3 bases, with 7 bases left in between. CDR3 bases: TGTGCCAGCAGTTTACAGGGGCCTAATGAAAAACTGTTTTTT. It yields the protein CASSLQGPNEKLFF.

The CDR3 loop is CASREGTGSYEQYF. The CDR3, as DNA: TGTGCCAGCAGGGAAGGGACAGGGTCGTACGAGCAGTACTTC. The chain combines TRBV5-5 with TRBJ2-7; TRBD1 matches 9 bases. Germline V gives CDR1 SGHKS, CDR2 YYEKEE (reference sequence). The CDR3 loop spans 14 amino acids. J lost 4 bases, V lost 5 bases, and 7 bases had no gene match.

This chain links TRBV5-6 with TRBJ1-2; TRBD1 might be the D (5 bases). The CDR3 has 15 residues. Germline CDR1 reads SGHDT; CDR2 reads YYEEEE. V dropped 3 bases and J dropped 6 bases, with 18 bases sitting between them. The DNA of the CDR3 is TGTGCCAGCAGCTCACGATGGGGAGGGGAGAATGGCTACACCTTC. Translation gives CASSSRWGGENGYTF.

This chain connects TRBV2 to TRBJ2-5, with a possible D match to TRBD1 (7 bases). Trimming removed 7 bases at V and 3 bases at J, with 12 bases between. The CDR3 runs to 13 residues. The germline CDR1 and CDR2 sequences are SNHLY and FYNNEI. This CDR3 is CASMAGGKETQYF. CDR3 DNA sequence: TGTGCCAGCATGGCAGGGGGGAAAGAGACCCAGTACTTC.

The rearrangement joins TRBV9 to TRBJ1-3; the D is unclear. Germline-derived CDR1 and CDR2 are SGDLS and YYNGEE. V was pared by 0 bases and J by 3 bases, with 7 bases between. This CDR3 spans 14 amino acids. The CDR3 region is CASSVGGIGNTIYF. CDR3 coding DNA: TGTGCCAGCAGCGTAGGAGGTATTGGAAACACCATATATTTT.